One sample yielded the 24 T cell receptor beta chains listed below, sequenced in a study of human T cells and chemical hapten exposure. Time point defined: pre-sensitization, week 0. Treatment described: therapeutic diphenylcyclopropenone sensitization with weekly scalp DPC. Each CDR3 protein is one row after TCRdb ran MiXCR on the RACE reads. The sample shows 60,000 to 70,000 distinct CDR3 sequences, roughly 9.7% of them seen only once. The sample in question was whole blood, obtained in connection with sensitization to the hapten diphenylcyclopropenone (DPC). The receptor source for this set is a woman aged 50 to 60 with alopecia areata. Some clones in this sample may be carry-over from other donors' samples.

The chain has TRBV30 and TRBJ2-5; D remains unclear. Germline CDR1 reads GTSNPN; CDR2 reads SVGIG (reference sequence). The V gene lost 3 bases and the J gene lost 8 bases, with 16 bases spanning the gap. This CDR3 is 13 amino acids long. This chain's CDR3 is CAWRVTPLVTQYF. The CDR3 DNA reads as TGTGCCTGGAGAGTAACGCCTCTGGTCACCCAGTACTTC.

CDR3 nucleotide sequence: TGTGCCAGCAGTTCCCCCGAGGGACGGCGAAGCTCCTACGAGCAGTACTTC. Translating it yields CASSSPEGRRSSYEQYF. The chain joins TRBV27 to TRBJ2-7; the D gene could be TRBD1 or TRBD2 (5 bases each). The V gene's germline CDR1 is MNHEY and CDR2 SMNVEV (reference sequence). This CDR3 spans 17 amino acids. The germline V and J ends were trimmed by 4 bases and 0 bases, with 19 bases remaining between them.

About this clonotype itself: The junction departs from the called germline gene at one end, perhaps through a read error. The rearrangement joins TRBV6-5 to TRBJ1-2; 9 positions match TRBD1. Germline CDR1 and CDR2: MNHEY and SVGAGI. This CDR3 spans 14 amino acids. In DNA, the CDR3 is TGTGCCAGCAGCACCGGGACAGGGAGGGTTGGCCACACCTTC. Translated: CASSTGTGRVGHTF.

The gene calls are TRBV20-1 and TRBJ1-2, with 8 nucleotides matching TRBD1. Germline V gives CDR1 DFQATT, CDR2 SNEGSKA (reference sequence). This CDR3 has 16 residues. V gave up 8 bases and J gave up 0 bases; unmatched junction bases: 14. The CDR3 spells CSSPGGALLSNYGYTF. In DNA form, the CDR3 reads TGCAGTTCCCCAGGGGGCGCTTTGCTCTCTAACTATGGCTACACCTTC.

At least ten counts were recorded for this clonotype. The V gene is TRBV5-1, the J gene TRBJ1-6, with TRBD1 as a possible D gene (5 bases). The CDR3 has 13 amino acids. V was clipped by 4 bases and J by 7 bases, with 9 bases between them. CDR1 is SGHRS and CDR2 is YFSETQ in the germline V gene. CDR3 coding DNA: TGCGCCAGCAGCCGGGACCCAAATTCACCCCTCCACTTT. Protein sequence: CASSRDPNSPLHF.

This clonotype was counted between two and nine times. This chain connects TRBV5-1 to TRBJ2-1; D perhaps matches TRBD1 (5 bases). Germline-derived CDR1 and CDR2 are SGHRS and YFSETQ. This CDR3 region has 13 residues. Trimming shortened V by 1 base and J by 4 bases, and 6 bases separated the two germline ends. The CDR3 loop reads CASSLTGYNEQFF. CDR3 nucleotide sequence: TGCGCCAGCAGCTTGACAGGTTACAATGAGCAGTTCTTC.

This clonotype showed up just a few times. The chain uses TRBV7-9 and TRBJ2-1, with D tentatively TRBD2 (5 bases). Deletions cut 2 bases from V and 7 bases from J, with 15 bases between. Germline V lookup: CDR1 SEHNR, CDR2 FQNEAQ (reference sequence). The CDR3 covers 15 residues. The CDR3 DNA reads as TGTGCCAGCAGCTTAATCCCAGAGGGTTGGAATGAGCAGTTCTTC. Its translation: CASSLIPEGWNEQFF. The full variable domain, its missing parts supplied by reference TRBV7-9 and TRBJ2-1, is DTGVSQNPRHKITKRGQNVTFRCDPISEHNRLYWYRQTLGQGPEFLTYFQNEAQLEKSRLLSDRFSAERPKGSFSTLEIQRTEQGDSAMYLCASSLIPEGWNEQFFGPGTRLTVL.

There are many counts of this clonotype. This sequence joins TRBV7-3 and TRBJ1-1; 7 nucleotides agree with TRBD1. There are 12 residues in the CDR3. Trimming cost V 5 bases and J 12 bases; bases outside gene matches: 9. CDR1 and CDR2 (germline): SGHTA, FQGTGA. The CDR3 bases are TGTGCCAGCAGCCGCAATACAGGGGAAACTTTCTTT. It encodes CASSRNTGETFF.

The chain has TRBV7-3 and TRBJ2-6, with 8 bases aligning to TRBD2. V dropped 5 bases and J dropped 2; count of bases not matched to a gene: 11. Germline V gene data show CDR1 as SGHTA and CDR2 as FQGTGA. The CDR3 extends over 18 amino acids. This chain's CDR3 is CASSPVRVAGTGANVLTF. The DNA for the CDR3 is TGTGCCAGCAGCCCCGTTAGAGTAGCGGGGACTGGGGCCAACGTCCTGACTTTC. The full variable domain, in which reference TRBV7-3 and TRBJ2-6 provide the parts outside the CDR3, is GAGVSQTPSNKVTEKGKYVELRCDPISGHTALYWYRQSLGQGPEFLIYFQGTGAADDSGLPNDRFFAVRPEGSVSTLKIQRTERGDSAVYLCASSPVRVAGTGANVLTFGAGSRLTVL.

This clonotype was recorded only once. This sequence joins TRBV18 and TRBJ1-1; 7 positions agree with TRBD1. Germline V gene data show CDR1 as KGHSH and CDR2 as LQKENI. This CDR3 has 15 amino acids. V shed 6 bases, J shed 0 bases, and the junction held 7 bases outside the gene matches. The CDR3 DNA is TGTGCCAGCTCCTCAACAGGGGCCCTGAACACTGAAGCTTTCTTT. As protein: CASSSTGALNTEAFF.

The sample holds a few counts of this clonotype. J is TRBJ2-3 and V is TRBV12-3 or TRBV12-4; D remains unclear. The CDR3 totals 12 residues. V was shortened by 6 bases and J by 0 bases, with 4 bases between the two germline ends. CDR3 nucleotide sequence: TGTGCCAGCAGGACTAGCACAGATACGCAGTATTTT. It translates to CASRTSTDTQYF.

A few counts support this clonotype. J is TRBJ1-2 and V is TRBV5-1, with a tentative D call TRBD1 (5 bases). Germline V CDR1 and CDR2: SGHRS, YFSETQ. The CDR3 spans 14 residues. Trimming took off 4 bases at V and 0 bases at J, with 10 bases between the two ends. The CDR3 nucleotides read TGCGCCAGCAGCCCGATGACAGCTAACTATGGCTACACCTTC. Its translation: CASSPMTANYGYTF.

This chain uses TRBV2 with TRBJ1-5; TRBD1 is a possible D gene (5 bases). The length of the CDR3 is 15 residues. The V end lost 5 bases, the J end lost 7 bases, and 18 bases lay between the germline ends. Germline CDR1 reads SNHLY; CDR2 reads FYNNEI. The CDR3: CASSRGLNSGQPQHF. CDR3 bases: TGTGCCAGCAGTAGGGGACTGAATAGCGGGCAGCCCCAGCATTTT.

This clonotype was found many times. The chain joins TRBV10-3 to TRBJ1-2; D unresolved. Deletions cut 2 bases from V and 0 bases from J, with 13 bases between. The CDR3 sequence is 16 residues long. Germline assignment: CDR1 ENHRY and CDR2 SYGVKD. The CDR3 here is CAISEPGISSNYGYTF. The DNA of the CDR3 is TGTGCCATCAGTGAGCCAGGAATTTCCTCTAACTATGGCTACACCTTC.

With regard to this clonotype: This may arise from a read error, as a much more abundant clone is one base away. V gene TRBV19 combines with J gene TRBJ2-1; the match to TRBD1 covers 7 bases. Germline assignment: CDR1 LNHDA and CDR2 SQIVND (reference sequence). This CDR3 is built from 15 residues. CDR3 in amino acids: CGSSPRGSSYNEQFF. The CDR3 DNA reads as TGTGGCAGTAGTCCCAGGGGGAGCTCCTACAATGAGCAGTTCTTC.

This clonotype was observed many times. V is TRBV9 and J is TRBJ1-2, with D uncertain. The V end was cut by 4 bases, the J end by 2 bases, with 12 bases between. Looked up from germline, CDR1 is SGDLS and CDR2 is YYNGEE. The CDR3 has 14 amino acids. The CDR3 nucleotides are TGTGCCAGCAGCCCACGGACGCTGAACTATGGCTACACCTTC. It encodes CASSPRTLNYGYTF.

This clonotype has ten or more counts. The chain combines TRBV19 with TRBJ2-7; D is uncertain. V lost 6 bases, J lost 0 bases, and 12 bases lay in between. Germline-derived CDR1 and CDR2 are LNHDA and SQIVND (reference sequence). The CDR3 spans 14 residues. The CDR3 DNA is TGTGCCAGTAGAGACCGGCGAAGCTCCTACGAGCAGTACTTC. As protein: CASRDRRSSYEQYF.

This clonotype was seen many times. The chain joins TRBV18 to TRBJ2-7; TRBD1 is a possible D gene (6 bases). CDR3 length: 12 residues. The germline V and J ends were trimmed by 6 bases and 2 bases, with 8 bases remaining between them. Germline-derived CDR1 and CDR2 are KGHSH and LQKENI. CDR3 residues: CASSRDTYEQYF. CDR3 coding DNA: TGTGCCAGCTCCCGGGACACCTACGAGCAGTACTTC.

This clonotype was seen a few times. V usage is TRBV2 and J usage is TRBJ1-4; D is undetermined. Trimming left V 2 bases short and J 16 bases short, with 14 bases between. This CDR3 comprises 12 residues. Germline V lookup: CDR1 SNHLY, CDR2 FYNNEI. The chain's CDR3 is CASSERARSGFF. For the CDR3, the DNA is TGTGCCAGCAGTGAACGGGCTCGCTCTGGGTTTTTT.

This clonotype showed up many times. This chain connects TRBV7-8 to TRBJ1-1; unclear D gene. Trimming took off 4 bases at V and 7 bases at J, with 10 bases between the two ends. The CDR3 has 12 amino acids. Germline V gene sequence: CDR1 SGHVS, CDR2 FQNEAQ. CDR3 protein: CASSSLRGEAFF. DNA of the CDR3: TGTGCCAGCAGCTCCCTCCGAGGTGAAGCTTTCTTT.

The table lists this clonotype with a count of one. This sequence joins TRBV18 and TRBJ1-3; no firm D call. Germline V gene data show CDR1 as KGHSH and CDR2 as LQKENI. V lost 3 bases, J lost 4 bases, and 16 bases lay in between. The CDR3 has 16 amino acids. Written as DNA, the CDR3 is TGTGCCAGCTCACCTACTCTGGACGGGCTCGGAAACACCATATATTTT. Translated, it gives CASSPTLDGLGNTIYF.

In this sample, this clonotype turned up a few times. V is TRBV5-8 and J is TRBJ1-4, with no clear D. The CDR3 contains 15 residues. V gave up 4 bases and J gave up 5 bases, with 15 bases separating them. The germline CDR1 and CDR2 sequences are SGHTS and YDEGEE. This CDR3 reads CASSLRTVLNEKLFF. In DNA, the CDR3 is TGTGCCAGCAGCCTAAGGACGGTACTAAATGAAAAACTGTTTTTT.

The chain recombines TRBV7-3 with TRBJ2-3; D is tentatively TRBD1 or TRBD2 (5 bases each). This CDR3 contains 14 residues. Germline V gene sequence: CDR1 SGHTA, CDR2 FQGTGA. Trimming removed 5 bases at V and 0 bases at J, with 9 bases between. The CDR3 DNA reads TGTGCCAGCAGCCTGGGGGTGAGCACAGATACGCAGTATTTT. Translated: CASSLGVSTDTQYF.

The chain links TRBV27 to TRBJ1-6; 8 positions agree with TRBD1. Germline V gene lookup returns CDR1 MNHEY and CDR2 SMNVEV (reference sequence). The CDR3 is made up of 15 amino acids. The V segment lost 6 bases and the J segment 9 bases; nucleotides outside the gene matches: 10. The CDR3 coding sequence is TGTGCCAGCAGCCCCGGACAGGGTTGGGGTTCACCCCTCCACTTT. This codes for CASSPGQGWGSPLHF.